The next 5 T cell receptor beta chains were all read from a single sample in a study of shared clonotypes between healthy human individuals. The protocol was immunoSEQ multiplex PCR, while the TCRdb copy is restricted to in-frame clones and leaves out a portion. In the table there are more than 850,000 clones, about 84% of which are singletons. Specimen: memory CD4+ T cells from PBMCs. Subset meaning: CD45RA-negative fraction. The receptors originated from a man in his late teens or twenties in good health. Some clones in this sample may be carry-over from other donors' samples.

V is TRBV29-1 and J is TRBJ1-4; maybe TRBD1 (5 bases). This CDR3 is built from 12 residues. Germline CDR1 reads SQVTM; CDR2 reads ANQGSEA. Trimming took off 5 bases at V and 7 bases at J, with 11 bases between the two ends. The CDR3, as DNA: TGCAGCGTTTTAAACCAGGGTGAAAAACTGTTTTTT. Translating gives CSVLNQGEKLFF.

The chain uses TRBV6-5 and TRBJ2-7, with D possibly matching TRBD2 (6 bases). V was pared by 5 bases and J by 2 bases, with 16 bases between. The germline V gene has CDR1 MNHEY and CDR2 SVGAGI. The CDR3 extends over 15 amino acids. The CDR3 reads CASSQRETRAYEQYF. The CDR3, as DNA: TGTGCCAGCAGTCAACGGGAGACGCGGGCCTACGAGCAGTACTTC.

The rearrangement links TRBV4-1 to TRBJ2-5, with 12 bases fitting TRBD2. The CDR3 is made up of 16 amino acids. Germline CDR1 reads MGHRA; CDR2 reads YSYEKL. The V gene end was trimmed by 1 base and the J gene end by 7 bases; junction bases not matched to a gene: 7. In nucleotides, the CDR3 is TGCGCCAGCAGCCAAGGGGTGGGGGGACTAGCGGGGACCCAGTACTTC. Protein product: CASSQGVGGLAGTQYF.

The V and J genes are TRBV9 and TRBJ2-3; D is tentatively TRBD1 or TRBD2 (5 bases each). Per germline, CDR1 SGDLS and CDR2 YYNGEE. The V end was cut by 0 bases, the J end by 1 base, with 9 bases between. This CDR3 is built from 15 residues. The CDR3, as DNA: TGTGCCAGCAGCGTAGGAGGGACGGGCACAGATACGCAGTATTTT. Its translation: CASSVGGTGTDTQYF. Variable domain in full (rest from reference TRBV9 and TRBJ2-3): DSGVTQTPKHLITATGQRVTLRCSPRSGDLSVYWYQQSLDQGLQFLIQYYNGEERAKGNILERFSAQQFPDLHSELNLSSLELGDSALYFCASSVGGTGTDTQYFGPGTRLTVL.

The CDR3 here is CASLLTGYGYTF. CDR3 sequence (DNA): TGTGCCAGCCTTCTAACAGGGTATGGCTACACCTTC. The V gene is TRBV2, the J gene TRBJ1-2; weak D call: TRBD1 (6 bases). CDR1 is SNHLY and CDR2 is FYNNEI in the germline V gene. V was clipped by 8 bases and J by 5 bases, with 12 bases between them. This CDR3 is 12 amino acids long.